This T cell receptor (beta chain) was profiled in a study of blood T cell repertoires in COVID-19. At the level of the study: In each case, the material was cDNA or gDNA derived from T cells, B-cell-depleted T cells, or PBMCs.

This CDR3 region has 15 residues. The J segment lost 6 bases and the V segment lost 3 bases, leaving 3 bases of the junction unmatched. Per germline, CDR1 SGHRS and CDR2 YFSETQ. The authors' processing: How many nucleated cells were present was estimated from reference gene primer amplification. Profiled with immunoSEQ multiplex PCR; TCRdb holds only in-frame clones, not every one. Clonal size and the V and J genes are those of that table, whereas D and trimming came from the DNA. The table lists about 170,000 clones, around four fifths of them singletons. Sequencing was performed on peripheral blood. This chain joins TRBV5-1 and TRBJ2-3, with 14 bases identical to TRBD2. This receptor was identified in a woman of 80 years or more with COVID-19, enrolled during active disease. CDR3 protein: CASSWTSGRSDTQYF. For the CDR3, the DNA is TGCGCCAGCAGCTGGACTAGCGGGAGGTCGGATACGCAGTATTTT.